This TCR beta chain was recovered during a study of blood T cells in healthy people across ages. The overall study: Per two T cells, template switching captured roughly one barcoded beta molecule.

This clonotype was counted a single time. CDR3 length equals 13 residues. The V gene's germline CDR1 is SGHKS and CDR2 YYEKEE (reference sequence). Through a sample-barcoded 5' primer and a J-beta primer mix, a second PCR was run for roughly 6 to 12 cycles. Via MiXCR, TCRdb re-called the 5' RACE reads, giving one row per CDR3 protein. The sample has about 560,000 distinct CDR3 sequences; about 29% are singletons. This sample was shared with a second study, whose subject was T cells of mothers and their children. In that study: Researchers report slightly higher, though non-significant, overlap in related mother-child pairs than in unrelated pairs.

This sequence originates from a boy aged 2 to 10 in good health. Specimen: blood. The V and J genes are TRBV5-5 and TRBJ2-7; a weak D match, TRBD1 (5 bases). The J call is doubtful: the DNA matches TRBJ2-1 better. DNA of the CDR3: TGTGCCAGCAGCCCAATGTCAGGGAATGAGCAGTTCTTC. It translates to CASSPMSGNEQFF.